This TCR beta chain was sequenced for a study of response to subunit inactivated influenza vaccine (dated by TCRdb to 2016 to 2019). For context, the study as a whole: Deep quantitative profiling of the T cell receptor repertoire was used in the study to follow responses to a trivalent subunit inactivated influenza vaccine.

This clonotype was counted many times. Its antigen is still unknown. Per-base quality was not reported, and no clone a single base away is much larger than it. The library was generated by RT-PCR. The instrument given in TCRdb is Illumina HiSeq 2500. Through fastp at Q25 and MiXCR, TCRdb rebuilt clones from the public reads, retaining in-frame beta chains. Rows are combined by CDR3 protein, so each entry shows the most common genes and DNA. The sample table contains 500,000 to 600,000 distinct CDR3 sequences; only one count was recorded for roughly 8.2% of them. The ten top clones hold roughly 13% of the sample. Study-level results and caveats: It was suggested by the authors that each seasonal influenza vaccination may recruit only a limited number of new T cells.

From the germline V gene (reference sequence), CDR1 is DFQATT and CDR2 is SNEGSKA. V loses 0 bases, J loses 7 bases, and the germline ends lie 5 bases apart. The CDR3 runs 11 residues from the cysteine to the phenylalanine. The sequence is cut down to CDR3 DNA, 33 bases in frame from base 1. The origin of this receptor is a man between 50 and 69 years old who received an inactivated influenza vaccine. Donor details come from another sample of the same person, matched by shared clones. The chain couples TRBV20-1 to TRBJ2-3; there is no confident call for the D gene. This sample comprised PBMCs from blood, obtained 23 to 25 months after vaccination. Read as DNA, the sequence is TGCAGTGCTAGAGAGGGAAATACGCAGTATTTT. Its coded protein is CSAREGNTQYF.